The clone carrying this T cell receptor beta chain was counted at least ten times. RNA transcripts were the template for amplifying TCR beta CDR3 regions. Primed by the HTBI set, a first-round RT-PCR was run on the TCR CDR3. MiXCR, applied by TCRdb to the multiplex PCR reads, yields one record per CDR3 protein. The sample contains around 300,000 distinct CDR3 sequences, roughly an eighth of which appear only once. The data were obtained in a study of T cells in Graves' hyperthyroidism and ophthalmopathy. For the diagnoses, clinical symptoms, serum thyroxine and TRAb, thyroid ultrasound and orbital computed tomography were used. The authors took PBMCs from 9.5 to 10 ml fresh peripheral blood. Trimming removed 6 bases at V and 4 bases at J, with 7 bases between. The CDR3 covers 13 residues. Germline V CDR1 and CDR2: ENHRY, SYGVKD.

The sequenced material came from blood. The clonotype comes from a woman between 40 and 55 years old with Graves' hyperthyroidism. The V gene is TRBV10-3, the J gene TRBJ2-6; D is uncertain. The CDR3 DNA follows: TGTGCCATCAGCCTAGTAGGGGCCAACGTCCTGACTTTC. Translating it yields CAISLVGANVLTF.